These 10 T cell receptor beta chains were sequenced from one sample in a study of blood T cells in healthy people across ages. Primers used in a second PCR of about 6 to 12 cycles were a sample-barcoded 5' primer and a J-beta primer mix. TCRdb used MiXCR to reprocess the 5' RACE reads, holding one entry per CDR3 protein. Of around 900,000 distinct CDR3 sequences listed, more than 25% are singletons. Sequencing used blood. The receptors stem from an elderly woman in good health.

This clonotype came up once. The CDR3 bases are TGTGCCAGCAGCTGGGCCAGTTCAGGCGGGGAGCTGTTTTTT. Its translation: CASSWASSGGELFF. The genes are TRBV5-6 and TRBJ2-2; D is uncertain. V lost 3 bases and J 7 bases, leaving 13 bases between the germline ends. The CDR3 is made up of 14 amino acids. The germline V gene has CDR1 SGHDT and CDR2 YYEEEE. Combining the CDR3 with reference TRBV5-6 and TRBJ2-2 gives the whole variable domain DAGVTQSPTHLIKTRGQQVTLRCSPKSGHDTVSWYQQALGQGPQFIFQYYEEEERQRGNFPDRFSGHQFPNYSSELNVNALLLGDSALYLCASSWASSGGELFFGEGSRLTVL.

This clonotype was picked up one time. A much larger clone sits a single nucleotide away, making a read error possible. The chain employs TRBV20-1 and TRBJ2-7, with 7 bases lining up with TRBD1. Germline V lookup: CDR1 DFQATT, CDR2 SNEGSKA (reference sequence). CDR3 length: 14 amino acids. The CDR3 is CNARYTGAIYEQYF. The CDR3, as DNA: TGCAATGCCCGGTATACAGGGGCCATCTACGAGCAGTACTTC.

To note about this clonotype: This may stem from a read error, because a much larger clone lies one nucleotide away. V and J are TRBV3-1 and TRBJ2-6, with a tentative D call TRBD1 (5 bases). The germline V gene encodes CDR1 LGHDT and CDR2 YNNKEL (reference sequence). The CDR3 runs 16 residues. The CDR3 sequence is CASSQEMSSGADVLTF. In DNA, the CDR3 is TGTGCCAGCAGCCAAGAGATGAGCTCTGGGGCCGACGTCCTGACTTTC.

The chain joins TRBV29-1 to TRBJ2-1; D perhaps matches TRBD2 (6 bases). The V end was cut by 3 bases, the J end by 2 bases, with 11 bases between. The CDR3 covers 14 residues. Germline assignment: CDR1 SQVTM and CDR2 ANQGSEA. The CDR3: CSVERRDAYNEQFF. CDR3 in DNA: TGCAGCGTTGAGAGGCGGGACGCCTACAATGAGCAGTTCTTC.

The rearrangement joins TRBV27 to TRBJ1-6, with a possible D match to TRBD1 (5 bases). V dropped 3 bases and J dropped 9 bases, with 6 bases sitting between them. CDR3 length equals 12 residues. CDR1 is MNHEY, CDR2 SMNVEV, per germline (reference sequence). The CDR3 is CASSFQGSPLHF. In DNA form, the CDR3 reads TGTGCCAGCAGTTTCCAGGGTTCACCCCTCCACTTT.

In its sample, this clonotype was seen a few times. This chain links TRBV5-4 with TRBJ2-3, with 10 bases matching TRBD2. J was trimmed by 14 bases and V by 3 bases; bases with no gene match: 9. Per the germline V gene, CDR1 is SGHNT and CDR2 is YYREEE (reference sequence). CDR3 length: 13 residues. CDR3 DNA sequence: TGTGCCAGCAGCTGGTCTAGCGGGGGCATGGCGTATTTT. It specifies CASSWSSGGMAYF.

J is TRBJ2-5 and V is TRBV10-3; perhaps D is TRBD1 or TRBD2 (7 bases each). Trimming cost V 3 bases and J 4 bases, with 15 bases left between them. Germline V gene sequence: CDR1 ENHRY, CDR2 SYGVKD. The CDR3 has 15 residues. DNA of the CDR3: TGTGCCATCAGTGACCCAGACAGGGAGGGAGAGACCCAGTACTTC. Encoded protein: CAISDPDREGETQYF.

In its sample, this clonotype was seen a few times. The chain is built from TRBV21-1 and TRBJ2-1; the table's D call, TRBD2, has no DNA check behind it. TRBV21-1 is labeled a pseudogene. The CDR3 length is 15 residues. CDR3 region: CASSKGLADYNEQFF. The CDR3 DNA is TGTGCCAGCAGCAAGGGACTAGCGGACTACAATGAGCAGTTCTTC.

This clonotype was observed at least ten times. The chain has TRBV20-1 and TRBJ2-3, with 9 bases matching TRBD2. The V gene end was trimmed by 3 bases and the J gene end by 6 bases; junction bases not matched to a gene: 10. CDR1 is DFQATT, CDR2 SNEGSKA, per germline (reference sequence). The CDR3 loop spans 15 amino acids. The CDR3 coding sequence is TGCAGTGCTAGGTTCGGCGGGGGGGCGATCGATACGCAGTATTTT. This translates into CSARFGGGAIDTQYF.

This clonotype was found many times. The rearrangement links TRBV7-2 to TRBJ2-3, with D perhaps matching TRBD2 (6 bases). V was cut by 4 bases and J by 5 bases, with 19 bases left in between. The germline V gene encodes CDR1 SGHTA and CDR2 FQGNSA. This CDR3 has 16 residues. This CDR3 is CASSSGSRLVIDTQYF. As DNA, the CDR3 is TGTGCCAGCAGCTCCGGGAGCCGTCTGGTGATAGATACGCAGTATTTT.